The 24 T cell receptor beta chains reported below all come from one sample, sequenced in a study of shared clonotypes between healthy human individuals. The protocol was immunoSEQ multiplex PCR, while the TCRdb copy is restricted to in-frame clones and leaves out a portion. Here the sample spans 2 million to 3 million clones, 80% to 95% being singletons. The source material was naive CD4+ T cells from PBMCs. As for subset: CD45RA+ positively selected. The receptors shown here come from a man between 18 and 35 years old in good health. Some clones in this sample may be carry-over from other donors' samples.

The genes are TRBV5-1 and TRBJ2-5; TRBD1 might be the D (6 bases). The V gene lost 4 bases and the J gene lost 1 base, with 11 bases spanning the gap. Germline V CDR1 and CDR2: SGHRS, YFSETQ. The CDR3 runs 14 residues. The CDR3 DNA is TGCGCCAGCAGCGTCACAGGGTTCCAAGAGACCCAGTACTTC. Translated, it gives CASSVTGFQETQYF.

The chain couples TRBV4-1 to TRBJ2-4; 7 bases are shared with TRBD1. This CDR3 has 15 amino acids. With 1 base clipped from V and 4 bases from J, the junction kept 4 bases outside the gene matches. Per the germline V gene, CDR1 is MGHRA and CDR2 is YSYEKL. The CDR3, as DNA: TGCGCCAGCAGCCAAGTGGGACAGCGTAAAAACATTCAGTACTTC. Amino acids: CASSQVGQRKNIQYF.

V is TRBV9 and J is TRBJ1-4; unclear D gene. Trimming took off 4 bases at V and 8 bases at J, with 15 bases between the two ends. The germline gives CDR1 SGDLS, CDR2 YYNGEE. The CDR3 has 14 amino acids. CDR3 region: CASSPGRTPEKLFF. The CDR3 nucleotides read TGTGCCAGCAGCCCCGGACGCACTCCCGAAAAACTGTTTTTT.

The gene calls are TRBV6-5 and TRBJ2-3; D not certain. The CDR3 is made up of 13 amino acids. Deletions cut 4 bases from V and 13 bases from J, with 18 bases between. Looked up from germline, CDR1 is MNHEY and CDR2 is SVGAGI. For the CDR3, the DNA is TGTGCCAGCAGTTCCCCCCAGACGAGGCGCGAGTATTTT. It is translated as CASSSPQTRREYF.

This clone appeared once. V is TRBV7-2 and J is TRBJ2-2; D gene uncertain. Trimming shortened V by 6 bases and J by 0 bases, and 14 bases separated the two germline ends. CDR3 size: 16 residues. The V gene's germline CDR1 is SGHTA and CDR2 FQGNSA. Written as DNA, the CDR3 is TGTGCCAGCAGGGCCTCAAGGAAAGCGAACACCGGGGAGCTGTTTTTT. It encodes CASRASRKANTGELFF.

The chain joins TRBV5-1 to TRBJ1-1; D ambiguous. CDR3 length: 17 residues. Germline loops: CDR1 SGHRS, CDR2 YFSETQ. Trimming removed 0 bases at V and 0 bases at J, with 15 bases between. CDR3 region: CASSLAERVIMNTEAFF. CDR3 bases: TGCGCCAGCAGCTTGGCCGAAAGGGTTATTATGAACACTGAAGCTTTCTTT.

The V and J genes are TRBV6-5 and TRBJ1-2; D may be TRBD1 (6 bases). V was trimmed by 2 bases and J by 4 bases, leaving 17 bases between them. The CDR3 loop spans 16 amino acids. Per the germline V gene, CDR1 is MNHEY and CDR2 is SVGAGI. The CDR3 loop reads CASSYPRTARGYGYTF. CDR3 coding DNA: TGTGCCAGCAGTTACCCCAGGACAGCCAGGGGCTATGGCTACACCTTC.

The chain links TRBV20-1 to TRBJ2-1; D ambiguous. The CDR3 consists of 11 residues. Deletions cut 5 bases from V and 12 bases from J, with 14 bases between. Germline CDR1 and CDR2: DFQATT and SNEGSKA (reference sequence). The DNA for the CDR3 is TGCAGTGCTCCTGACCCCCCGTGGCAGTTCTTC. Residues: CSAPDPPWQFF.

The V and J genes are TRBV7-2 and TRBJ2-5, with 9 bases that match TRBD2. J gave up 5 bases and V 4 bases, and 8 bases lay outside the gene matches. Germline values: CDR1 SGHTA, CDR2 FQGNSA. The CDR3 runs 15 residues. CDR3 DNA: TGTGCCAGCAGCTCCCCTCGCGGGAGGGTTGAGACCCAGTACTTC. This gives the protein CASSSPRGRVETQYF.

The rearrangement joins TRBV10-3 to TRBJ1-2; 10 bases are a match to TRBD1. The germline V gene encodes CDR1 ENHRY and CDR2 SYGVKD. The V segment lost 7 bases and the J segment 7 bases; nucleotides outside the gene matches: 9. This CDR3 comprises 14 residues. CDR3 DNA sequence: TGTGCCATCAAAAGGACAGGGGGGGATTTTGGCTACACCTTC. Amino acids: CAIKRTGGDFGYTF.

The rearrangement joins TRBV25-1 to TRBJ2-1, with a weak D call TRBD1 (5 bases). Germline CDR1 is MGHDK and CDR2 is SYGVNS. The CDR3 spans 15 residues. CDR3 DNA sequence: TGTGGCGGCTCTAATAAGGGGTCACCTTTGGATGAGCAGTTCTTC. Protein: CGGSNKGSPLDEQFF.

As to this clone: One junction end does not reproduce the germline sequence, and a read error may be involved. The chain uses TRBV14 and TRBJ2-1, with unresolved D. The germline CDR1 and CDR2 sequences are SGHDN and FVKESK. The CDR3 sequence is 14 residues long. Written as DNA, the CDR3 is TGTGCCAGCACCCAAGGTAGGGAAGACAATGAGCAGTTCTTC. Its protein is CASTQGREDNEQFF.

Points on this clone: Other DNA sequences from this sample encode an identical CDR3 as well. The CDR3 nucleotides read TGTGCCAGCAGGAGGACAGGTGACACCGGGGAGCTGTTTTTT. It codes for CASRRTGDTGELFF. The chain couples TRBV27 to TRBJ2-2; 7 bases are a match to TRBD1. V was pared by 6 bases and J by 3 bases, with 4 bases of the junction left unmatched. The CDR3 is 14 residues long. Per germline, CDR1 MNHEY and CDR2 SMNVEV (reference sequence).

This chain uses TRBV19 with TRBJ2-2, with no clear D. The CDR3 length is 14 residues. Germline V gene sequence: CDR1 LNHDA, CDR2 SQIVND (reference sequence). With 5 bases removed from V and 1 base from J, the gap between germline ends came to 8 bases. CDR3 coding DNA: TGTGCCAGTAGTCCTGAGTGGAACACCGGGGAGCTGTTTTTT. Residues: CASSPEWNTGELFF.

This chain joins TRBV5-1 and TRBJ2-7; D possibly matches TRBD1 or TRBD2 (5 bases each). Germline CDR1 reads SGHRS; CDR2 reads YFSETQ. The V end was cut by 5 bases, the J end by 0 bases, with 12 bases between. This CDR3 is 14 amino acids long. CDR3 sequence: CASRQPGASYEQYF. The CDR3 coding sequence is TGCGCCAGCAGACAACCCGGGGCCTCCTACGAGCAGTACTTC.

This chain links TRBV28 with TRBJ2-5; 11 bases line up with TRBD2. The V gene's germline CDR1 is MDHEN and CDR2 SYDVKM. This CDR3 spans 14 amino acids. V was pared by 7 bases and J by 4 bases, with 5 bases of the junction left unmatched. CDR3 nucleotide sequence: TGTGCCAGCACCATAGCGGGAGGGAGAGAGACCCAGTACTTC. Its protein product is CASTIAGGRETQYF.

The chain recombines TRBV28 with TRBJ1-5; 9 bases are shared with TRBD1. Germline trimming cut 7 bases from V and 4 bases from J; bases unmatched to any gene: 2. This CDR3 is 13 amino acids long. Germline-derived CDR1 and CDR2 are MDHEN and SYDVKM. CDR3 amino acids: CASIDRGNQPQHF. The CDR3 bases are TGTGCCAGCATTGACAGGGGGAATCAGCCCCAGCATTTT.

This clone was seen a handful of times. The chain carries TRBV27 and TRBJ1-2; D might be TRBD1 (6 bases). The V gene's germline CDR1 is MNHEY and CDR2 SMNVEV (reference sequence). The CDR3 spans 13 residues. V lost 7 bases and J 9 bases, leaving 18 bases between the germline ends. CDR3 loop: CASTPRAGESYTF. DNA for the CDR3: TGTGCCAGCACCCCACGGGCAGGGGAAAGCTACACCTTC.

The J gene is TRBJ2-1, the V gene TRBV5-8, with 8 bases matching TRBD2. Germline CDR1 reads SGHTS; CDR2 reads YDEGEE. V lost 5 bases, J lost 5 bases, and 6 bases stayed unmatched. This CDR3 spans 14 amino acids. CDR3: CASRELAENNEQFF. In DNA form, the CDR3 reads TGTGCCAGCAGGGAACTAGCGGAAAACAATGAGCAGTTCTTC.

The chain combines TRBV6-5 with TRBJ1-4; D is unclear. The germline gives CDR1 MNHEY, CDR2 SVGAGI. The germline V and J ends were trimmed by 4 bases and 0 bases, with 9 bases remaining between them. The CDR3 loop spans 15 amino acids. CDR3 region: CASSSQLPTNEKLFF. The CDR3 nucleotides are TGTGCCAGCAGTTCCCAACTACCAACTAATGAAAAACTGTTTTTT.

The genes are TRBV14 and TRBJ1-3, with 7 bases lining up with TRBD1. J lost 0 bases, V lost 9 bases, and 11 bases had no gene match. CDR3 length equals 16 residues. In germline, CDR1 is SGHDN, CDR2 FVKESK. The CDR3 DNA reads TGTGCCAGTGTAAGGTGGCAGGGGGACTCTGGAAACACCATATATTTT. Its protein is CASVRWQGDSGNTIYF. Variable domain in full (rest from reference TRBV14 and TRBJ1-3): EAGVTQFPSHSVIEKGQTVTLRCDPISGHDNLYWYRRVMGKEIKFLLHFVKESKQDESGMPNNRFLAERTGGTYSTLKVQPAELEDSGVYFCASVRWQGDSGNTIYFGEGSWLTVV.

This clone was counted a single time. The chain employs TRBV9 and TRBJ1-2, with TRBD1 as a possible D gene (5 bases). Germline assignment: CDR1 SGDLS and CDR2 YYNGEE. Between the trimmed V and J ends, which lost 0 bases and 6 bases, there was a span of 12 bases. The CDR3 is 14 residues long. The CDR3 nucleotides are TGTGCCAGCAGCGTAGTGGGACTGGGAGATGGCTACACCTTC. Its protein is CASSVVGLGDGYTF.

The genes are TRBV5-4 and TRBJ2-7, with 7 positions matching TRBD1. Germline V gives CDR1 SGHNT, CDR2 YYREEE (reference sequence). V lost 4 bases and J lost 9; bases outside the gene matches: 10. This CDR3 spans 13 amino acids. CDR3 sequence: CASSPDRDLGQYF. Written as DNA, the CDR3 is TGTGCCAGCAGCCCCGACAGGGACCTCGGGCAGTACTTC.

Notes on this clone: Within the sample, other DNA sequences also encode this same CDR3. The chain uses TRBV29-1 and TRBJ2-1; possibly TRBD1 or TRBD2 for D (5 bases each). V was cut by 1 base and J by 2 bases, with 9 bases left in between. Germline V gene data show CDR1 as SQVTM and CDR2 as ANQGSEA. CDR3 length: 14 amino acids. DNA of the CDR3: TGCAGCGTTGAAGGGCAGGGAGCCTACAATGAGCAGTTCTTC. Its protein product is CSVEGQGAYNEQFF.